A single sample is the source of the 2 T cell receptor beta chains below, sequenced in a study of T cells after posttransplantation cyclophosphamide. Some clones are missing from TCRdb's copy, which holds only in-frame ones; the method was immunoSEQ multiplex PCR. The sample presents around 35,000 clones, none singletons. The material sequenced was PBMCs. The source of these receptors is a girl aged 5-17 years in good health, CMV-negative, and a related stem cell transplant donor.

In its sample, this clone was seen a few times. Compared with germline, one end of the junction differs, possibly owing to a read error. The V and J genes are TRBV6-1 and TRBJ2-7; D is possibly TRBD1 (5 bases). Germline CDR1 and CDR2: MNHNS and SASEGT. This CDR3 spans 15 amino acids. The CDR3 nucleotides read TGTACCAGCAGAACTTATGACAGCCTCTCCTACGAGCAGTACTTC. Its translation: CTSRTYDSLSYEQYF.

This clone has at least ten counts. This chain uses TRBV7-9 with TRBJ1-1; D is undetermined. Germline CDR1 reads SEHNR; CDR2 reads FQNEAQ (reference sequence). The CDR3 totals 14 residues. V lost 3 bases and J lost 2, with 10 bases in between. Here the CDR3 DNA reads TGTGCCAGCAGCTTGAGGAATCTAAACACTGAAGCTTTCTTT. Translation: CASSLRNLNTEAFF.